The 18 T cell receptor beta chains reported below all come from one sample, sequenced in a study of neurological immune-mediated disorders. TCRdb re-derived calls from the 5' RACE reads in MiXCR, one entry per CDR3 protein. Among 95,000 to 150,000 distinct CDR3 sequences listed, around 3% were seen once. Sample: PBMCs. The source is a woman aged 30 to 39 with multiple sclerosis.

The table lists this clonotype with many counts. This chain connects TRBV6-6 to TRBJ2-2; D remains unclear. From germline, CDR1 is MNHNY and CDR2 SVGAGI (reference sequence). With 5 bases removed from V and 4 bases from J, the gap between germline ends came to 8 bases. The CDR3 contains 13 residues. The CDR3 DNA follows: TGTGCCAGCAGTACGAAGGGCACCGGGGAGCTGTTTTTT. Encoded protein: CASSTKGTGELFF.

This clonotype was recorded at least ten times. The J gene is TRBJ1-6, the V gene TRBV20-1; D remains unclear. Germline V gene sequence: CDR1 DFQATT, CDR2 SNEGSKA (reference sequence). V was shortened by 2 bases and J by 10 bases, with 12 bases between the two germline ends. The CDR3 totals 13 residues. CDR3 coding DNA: TGCAGTGCTAGAACCATGGCCTACTCACCCCTCCACTTT. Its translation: CSARTMAYSPLHF.

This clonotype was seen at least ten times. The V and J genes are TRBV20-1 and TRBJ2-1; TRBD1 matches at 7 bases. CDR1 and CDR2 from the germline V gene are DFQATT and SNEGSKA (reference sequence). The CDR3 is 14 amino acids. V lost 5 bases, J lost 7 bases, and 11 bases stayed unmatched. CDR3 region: CSAVGQVVPNEQFF. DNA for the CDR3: TGCAGTGCTGTTGGACAGGTGGTACCTAATGAGCAGTTCTTC.

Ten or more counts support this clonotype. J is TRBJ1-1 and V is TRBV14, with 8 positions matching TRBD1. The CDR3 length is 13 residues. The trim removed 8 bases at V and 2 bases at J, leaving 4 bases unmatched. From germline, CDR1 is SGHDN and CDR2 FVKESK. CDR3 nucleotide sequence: TGTGCCAGCGGACAGGGAGCAAACACTGAAGCTTTCTTT. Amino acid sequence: CASGQGANTEAFF.

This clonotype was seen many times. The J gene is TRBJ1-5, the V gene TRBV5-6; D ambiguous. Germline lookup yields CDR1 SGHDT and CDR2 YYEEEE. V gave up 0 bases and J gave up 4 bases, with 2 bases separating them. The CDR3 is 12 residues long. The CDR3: CASSLGNQPQHF. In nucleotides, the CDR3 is TGTGCCAGCAGCTTGGGGAATCAGCCCCAGCATTTT.

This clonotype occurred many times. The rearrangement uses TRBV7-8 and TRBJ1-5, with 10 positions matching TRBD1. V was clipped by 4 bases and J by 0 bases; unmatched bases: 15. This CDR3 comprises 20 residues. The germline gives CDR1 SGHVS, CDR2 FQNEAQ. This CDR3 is CASSSRVPGQGRVSNQPQHF. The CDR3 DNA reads TGTGCCAGCAGCTCCAGGGTACCGGGACAGGGGAGGGTTAGCAATCAGCCCCAGCATTTT.

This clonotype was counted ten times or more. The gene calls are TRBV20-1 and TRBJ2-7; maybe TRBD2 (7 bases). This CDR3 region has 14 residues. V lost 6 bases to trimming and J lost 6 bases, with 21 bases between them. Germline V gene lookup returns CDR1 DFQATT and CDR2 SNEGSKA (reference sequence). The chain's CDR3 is CSARGGGRPGEQYF. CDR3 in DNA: TGCAGTGCCCGCGGGGGCGGGAGACCGGGCGAGCAGTACTTC.

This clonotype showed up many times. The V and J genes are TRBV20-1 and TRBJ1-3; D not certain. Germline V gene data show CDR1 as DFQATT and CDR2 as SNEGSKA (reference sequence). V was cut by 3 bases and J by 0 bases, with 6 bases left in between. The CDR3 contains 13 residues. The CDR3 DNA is TGCAGTGCTAGTCGTCCCTCTGGAAACACCATATATTTT. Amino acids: CSASRPSGNTIYF.

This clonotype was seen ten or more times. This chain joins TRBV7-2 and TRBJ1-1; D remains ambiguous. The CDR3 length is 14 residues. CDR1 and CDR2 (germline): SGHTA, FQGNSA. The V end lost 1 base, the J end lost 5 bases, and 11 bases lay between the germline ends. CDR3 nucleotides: TGTGCCAGCAGCTTAGATTTAACGGGGACTGAAGCTTTCTTT. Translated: CASSLDLTGTEAFF.

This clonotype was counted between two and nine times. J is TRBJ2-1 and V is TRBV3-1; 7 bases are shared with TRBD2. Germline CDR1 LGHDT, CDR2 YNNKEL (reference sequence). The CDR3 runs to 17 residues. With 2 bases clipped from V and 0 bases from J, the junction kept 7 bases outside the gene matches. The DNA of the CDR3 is TGTGCCAGCAGCCAACTACCGAGGACTAGCTCCTACAATGAGCAGTTCTTC. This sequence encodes CASSQLPRTSSYNEQFF.

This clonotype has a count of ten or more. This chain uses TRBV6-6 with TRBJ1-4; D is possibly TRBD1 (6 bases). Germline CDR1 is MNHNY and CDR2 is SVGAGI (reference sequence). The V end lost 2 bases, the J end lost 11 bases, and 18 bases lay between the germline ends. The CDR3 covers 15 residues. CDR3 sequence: CASSYPGAGREKLFF. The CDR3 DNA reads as TGTGCCAGCAGTTACCCGGGGGCGGGTAGAGAGAAACTGTTTTTT.

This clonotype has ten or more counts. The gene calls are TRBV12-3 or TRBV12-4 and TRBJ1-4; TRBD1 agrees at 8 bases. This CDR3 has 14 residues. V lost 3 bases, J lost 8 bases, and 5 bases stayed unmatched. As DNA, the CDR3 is TGTGCCAGCAGTTTCCTAACAGGGGGAGAAAAACTGTTTTTT. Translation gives CASSFLTGGEKLFF.

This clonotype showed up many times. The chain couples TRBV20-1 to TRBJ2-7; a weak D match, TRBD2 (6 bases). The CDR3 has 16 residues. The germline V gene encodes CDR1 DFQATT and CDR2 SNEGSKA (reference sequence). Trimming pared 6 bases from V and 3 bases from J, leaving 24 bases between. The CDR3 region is CSAAAVVGGSFYEQYF. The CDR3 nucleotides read TGCAGTGCCGCCGCGGTGGTGGGAGGCTCGTTCTACGAGCAGTACTTC.

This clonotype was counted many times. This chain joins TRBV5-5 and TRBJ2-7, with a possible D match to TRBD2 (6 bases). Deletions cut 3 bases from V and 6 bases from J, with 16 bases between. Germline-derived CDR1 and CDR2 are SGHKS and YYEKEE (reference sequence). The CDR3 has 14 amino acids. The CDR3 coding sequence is TGTGCCAGCAGCTCGCCAGCCGGGGGTATCGAGCAGTACTTC. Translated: CASSSPAGGIEQYF. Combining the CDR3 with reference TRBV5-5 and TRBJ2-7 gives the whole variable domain DAGVTQSPTHLIKTRGQQVTLRCSPISGHKSVSWYQQVLGQGPQFIFQYYEKEERGRGNFPDRFSARQFPNYSSELNVNALLLGDSALYLCASSSPAGGIEQYFGPGTRLTVT.

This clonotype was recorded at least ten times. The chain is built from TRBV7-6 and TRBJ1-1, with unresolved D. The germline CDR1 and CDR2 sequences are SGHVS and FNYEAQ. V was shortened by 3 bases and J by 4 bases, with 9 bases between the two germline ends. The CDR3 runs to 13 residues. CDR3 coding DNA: TGTGCCAGCAGCTTCACCCCCACCACTGAAGCTTTCTTT. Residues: CASSFTPTTEAFF. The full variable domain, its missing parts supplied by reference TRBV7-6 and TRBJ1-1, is GAGVSQSPRYKVTKRGQDVALRCDPISGHVSLYWYRQALGQGPEFLTYFNYEAQQDKSGLPNDRFSAERPEGSISTLTIQRTEQRDSAMYRCASSFTPTTEAFFGQGTRLTVV.

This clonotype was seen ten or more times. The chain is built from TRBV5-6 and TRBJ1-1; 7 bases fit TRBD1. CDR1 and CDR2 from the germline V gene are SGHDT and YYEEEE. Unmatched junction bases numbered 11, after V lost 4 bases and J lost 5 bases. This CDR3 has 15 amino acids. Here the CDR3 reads CASSPQKGAGTEAFF. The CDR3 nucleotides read TGTGCCAGCAGCCCTCAGAAGGGGGCTGGAACTGAAGCTTTCTTT.

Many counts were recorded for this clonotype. The CDR3 loop is CASSSTSGRGNEQYF. Written as DNA, the CDR3 is TGCGCCAGCAGCTCGACGTCGGGCAGGGGAAACGAGCAGTACTTC. The J gene is TRBJ2-7, the V gene TRBV5-1; a weak D match, TRBD1 (6 bases). The CDR3 has 15 amino acids. V was clipped by 3 bases and J by 5 bases, with 18 bases between them. Germline loops: CDR1 SGHRS, CDR2 YFSETQ.

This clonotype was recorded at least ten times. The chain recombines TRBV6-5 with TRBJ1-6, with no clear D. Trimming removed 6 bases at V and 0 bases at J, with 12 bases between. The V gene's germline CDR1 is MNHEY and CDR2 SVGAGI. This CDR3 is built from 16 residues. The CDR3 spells CASRKDGSSYNSPLHF. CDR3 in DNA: TGTGCCAGCAGGAAGGACGGAAGCTCCTATAATTCACCCCTCCACTTT.